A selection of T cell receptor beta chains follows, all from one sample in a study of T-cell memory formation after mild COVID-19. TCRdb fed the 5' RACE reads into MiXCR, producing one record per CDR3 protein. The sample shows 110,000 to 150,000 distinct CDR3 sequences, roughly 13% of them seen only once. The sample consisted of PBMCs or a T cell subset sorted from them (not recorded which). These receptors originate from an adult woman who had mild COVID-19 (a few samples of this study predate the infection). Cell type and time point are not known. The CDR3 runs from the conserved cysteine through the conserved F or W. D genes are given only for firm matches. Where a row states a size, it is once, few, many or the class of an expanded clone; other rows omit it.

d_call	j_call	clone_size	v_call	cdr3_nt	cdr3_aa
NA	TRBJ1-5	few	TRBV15	TGTGCCACCAGCGATGGGGGACAGCCCCAGCATTTT	CATSDGGQPQHF
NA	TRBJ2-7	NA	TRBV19	TGTGCCAGTAGCCTGGGAACAGGGAGATCCCTCGAGCAGTACTTC	CASSLGTGRSLEQYF
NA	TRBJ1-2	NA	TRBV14	TGTGCCAGCAGCCAAGGAGGATTTGGCTATGGCTACACCTTC	CASSQGGFGYGYTF
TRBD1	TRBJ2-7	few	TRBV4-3	TGCGCCAGCAGCCAAGGGACAGGGTACTACGAGCAGTACTTC	CASSQGTGYYEQYF
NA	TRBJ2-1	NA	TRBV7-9	TGTGCCAGCAGCCTTGGGGGGCTCCTTCTCAATGAGCAGTTCTTC	CASSLGGLLLNEQFF
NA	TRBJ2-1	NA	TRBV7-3	TGTGCCAGCAGCTCCACAGGATACGAGCTTGAGCAGTTCTTC	CASSSTGYELEQFF
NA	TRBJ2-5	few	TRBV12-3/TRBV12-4	TGTGCCAGCAGCTTACTTGAAGAGACCCAGTACTTC	CASSLLEETQYF
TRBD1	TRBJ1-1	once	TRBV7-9	TGTGCCAGCAGCGCAGCGGGACAGGGGGCGGGTGAAGCTTTCTTT	CASSAAGQGAGEAFF
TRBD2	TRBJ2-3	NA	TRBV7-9	TGTGCCAGCAGCTCGAGCTCTAGCGGAGGCGAGGCGGATACGCAGTATTTT	CASSSSSSGGEADTQYF
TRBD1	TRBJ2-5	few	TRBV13	TGTGCCAGCAGCTCGCTGACAGGGGACGAGGGATATAAAGAGACCCAGTACTTC	CASSSLTGDEGYKETQYF
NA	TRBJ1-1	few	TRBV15	TGTGCCACCAGCAGGGGTTATGAGGGAGGCACTGAAGCTTTCTTT	CATSRGYEGGTEAFF
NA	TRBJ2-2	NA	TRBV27	TGTGCCAGCAGTTTATTTTCGGACAGCTACACCGGGGAGCTGTTTTTT	CASSLFSDSYTGELFF
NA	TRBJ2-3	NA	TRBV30	TGTGCCTGGAGTGTACTAGGGGATACGCAGTATTTT	CAWSVLGDTQYF
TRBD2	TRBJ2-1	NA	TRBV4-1	TGCGCCAGCAGCCAATTCCTAGGGACTAGCGGGGGAGAGCAGTTCTTC	CASSQFLGTSGGEQFF
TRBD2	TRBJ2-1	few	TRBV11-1	TGTGCCAGCAGCTTAGACCGGCTAGCGGGGTACAATGAGCAGTTCTTC	CASSLDRLAGYNEQFF
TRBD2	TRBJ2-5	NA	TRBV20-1	TGCAGTGCTAGGGCCCCGACTAGCATGGAGACCCAGTACTTC	CSARAPTSMETQYF
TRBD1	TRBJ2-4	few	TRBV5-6	TGTGCCAGCAGCTTGGTGGACAGGGGCAAAAACATTCAGTACTTC	CASSLVDRGKNIQYF
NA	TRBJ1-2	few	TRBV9	TGTGCCAGCAGTGGGCCGCATGTTGGCTACACCTTC	CASSGPHVGYTF
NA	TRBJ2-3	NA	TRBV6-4	TGTGCCAGCAGTCCAACAGAGACAGATACGCAGTATTTT	CASSPTETDTQYF
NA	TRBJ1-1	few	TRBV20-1	TGCAGTGCTAGCGAGAACACTGAAGCTTTCTTT	CSASENTEAFF
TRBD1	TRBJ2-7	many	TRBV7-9	TGTGCCAGCAGCGACCGGGACAGGGGTTTTGACGAGCAGTACTTC	CASSDRDRGFDEQYF
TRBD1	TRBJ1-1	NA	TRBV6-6	TGTGCCAGCAGTTACGGGACAGCTCTCACTGAAGCTTTCTTT	CASSYGTALTEAFF
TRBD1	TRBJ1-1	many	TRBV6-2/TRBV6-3	TGTGCCAGCGAGACAGGGGAGAACACTGAAGCTTTCTTT	CASETGENTEAFF
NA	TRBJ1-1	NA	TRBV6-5	TGTGCCAGCAGGGGGCTGATGAACACTGAAGCTTTCTTT	CASRGLMNTEAFF
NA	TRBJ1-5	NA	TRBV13	TGTGCCAGCAGCTTAGGAGGGGGGCCTGGTCAGCCCCAGCATTTT	CASSLGGGPGQPQHF
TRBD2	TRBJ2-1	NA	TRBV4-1	TGCGCCAGCAGCTCGGGACTAGGCCGGGGGATGAGCAATCTCTTC	CASSSGLGRGMSNLF